Below are 21 T cell receptor beta chains sequenced from a single sample in a study of radiotherapy plus CTLA-4 blockade in lung cancer. The assay was immunoSEQ multiplex PCR, and TCRdb's table has in-frame clones only and misses some. The table lists approximately 100,000 clones, about 84% of them singletons. The sequencing here drew on peripheral blood, taken from a patient treated with radiotherapy plus ipilimumab. The receptors originated from a human donor with non-small cell lung cancer that progressed on radiotherapy plus ipilimumab. Some clones in this sample may be carry-over from other donors' samples.

The chain links TRBV7-2 to TRBJ1-1; 7 nucleotides agree with TRBD1. The CDR3 totals 13 residues. The V gene's germline CDR1 is SGHTA and CDR2 FQGNSA. V lost 2 bases to trimming and J lost 5 bases; unmatched junction nucleotides: 2. CDR3 DNA: TGTGCCAGCAGCTTACAGGGGGTTACTGAAGCTTTCTTT. Translated, it gives CASSLQGVTEAFF.

This clone was observed a handful of times. The chain joins TRBV27 to TRBJ1-6; 12 nucleotides line up with TRBD1. CDR3 length: 16 amino acids. Germline V gene sequence: CDR1 MNHEY, CDR2 SMNVEV (reference sequence). J lost 8 bases, V lost 4 bases, and 6 bases had no gene match. Written as DNA, the CDR3 is TGTGCCAGCAGTTCTCTGGGGACAGGGGGCGATTCACCCCTCCACTTT. This codes for CASSSLGTGGDSPLHF.

This clone was seen only once. The chain combines TRBV5-4 with TRBJ2-7; possibly TRBD1 for D (6 bases). This CDR3 is built from 14 residues. CDR1 is SGHNT and CDR2 is YYREEE in the germline V gene (reference sequence). The V and J ends lost 6 bases and 6 bases respectively, with 19 bases between them. As DNA, the CDR3 is TGTGCCAGCACCTACAGGGTCTCCGGTGGCGAGCAGTACTTC. It specifies CASTYRVSGGEQYF.

V gene TRBV5-1 combines with J gene TRBJ1-1, with 7 bases fitting TRBD1. V shed 4 bases, J shed 6 bases, and the junction held 6 bases outside the gene matches. This CDR3 comprises 13 residues. CDR1 is SGHRS, CDR2 YFSETQ, per germline. Here the CDR3 reads CASSEQGFAEAFF. As DNA, the CDR3 is TGCGCCAGCAGCGAACAGGGGTTCGCTGAAGCTTTCTTT.

The rearrangement links TRBV6-1 to TRBJ1-2; the D gene is possibly TRBD1 (5 bases). V lost 5 bases to trimming and J lost 5 bases, with 12 bases between them. Germline V CDR1 and CDR2: MNHNS, SASEGT. CDR3 length equals 13 residues. CDR3: CASSKGPTYGYTF. CDR3 nucleotides: TGTGCCAGCAGTAAGGGACCGACATATGGCTACACCTTC.

This chain uses TRBV5-4 with TRBJ2-1, with 7 nucleotides matching TRBD1. After removal of 3 bases from V and 3 bases from J, the junction contained 0 bases not matched to a gene. CDR3 length: 13 amino acids. Germline V gene data show CDR1 as SGHNT and CDR2 as YYREEE (reference sequence). Here the CDR3 DNA reads TGTGCCAGCAGCTGGGACAGCTACAATGAGCAGTTCTTC. Its translation is CASSWDSYNEQFF.

The rearrangement links TRBV5-1 to TRBJ2-5, with TRBD1 identical over 8 bases. The ends lost 4 bases at V and 5 bases at J; junction bases unmatched: 7. The CDR3 has 14 amino acids. CDR1 SGHRS and CDR2 YFSETQ come from the germline V gene. The CDR3 here is CASSVRDRSETQYF. As DNA, the CDR3 is TGCGCCAGCAGCGTCCGGGACAGGTCGGAGACCCAGTACTTC.

This rearrangement joins TRBV27 to TRBJ2-1; 9 nucleotides align to TRBD2. Germline CDR1 reads MNHEY; CDR2 reads SMNVEV (reference sequence). The CDR3 totals 16 residues. Germline trimming cut 3 bases from V and 6 bases from J; bases unmatched to any gene: 9. The CDR3 DNA sequence: TGTGCCAGCAGTTTTTTTGCGGGGGGGCCCTCCAATGAGCAGTTCTTC. Its protein is CASSFFAGGPSNEQFF.

The chain carries TRBV7-2 and TRBJ1-5, with 9 bases lining up with TRBD1. CDR1 is SGHTA and CDR2 is FQGNSA in the germline V gene. Trimming removed 5 bases from V and 3 bases from J; junction bases left unmatched: 5. The CDR3 contains 15 residues. For the CDR3, the DNA is TGTGCCAGCAGCAGGGACAGGGAGTTCAATCAGCCCCAGCATTTT. This encodes CASSRDREFNQPQHF.

The chain has TRBV4-1 and TRBJ1-5; 8 bases align to TRBD1. Germline V CDR1 and CDR2: MGHRA, YSYEKL. The CDR3 consists of 14 residues. Germline trimming cut 6 bases from V and 5 bases from J; bases unmatched to any gene: 6. The CDR3 protein is CASSEGQGDQPQHF. CDR3 nucleotides: TGCGCCAGCAGTGAAGGACAGGGAGATCAGCCCCAGCATTTT.

The J gene is TRBJ2-2, the V gene TRBV7-2; the match to TRBD1 covers 8 bases. V dropped 3 bases and J dropped 5; count of bases not matched to a gene: 8. The CDR3 length is 16 residues. The V gene's germline CDR1 is SGHTA and CDR2 FQGNSA. The CDR3 sequence is CASSFLSGGATGELFF. CDR3 in DNA: TGTGCCAGCAGCTTCCTGTCAGGGGGCGCAACCGGGGAGCTGTTTTTT.

The V call is TRBV7-9, the J call TRBJ2-7; D may be TRBD2 (5 bases). CDR1 is SEHNR and CDR2 is FQNEAQ in the germline V gene (reference sequence). CDR3 length equals 16 residues. V was trimmed by 1 base and J by 9 bases, leaving 22 bases between them. The CDR3 loop is CASSLVGTRGIGWQYF. The DNA for the CDR3 is TGTGCCAGCAGCTTAGTTGGTACTAGAGGGATTGGGTGGCAGTACTTC.

The V call is TRBV11-2, the J call TRBJ2-3; tentatively, D is TRBD2 (5 bases). V was cut by 5 bases and J by 0 bases, with 6 bases left in between. Germline CDR1 reads SGHAT; CDR2 reads FQNNGV. CDR3 length equals 13 residues. The CDR3 loop reads CASSPGSTDTQYF. Written as DNA, the CDR3 is TGTGCCAGCAGCCCGGGGAGCACAGATACGCAGTATTTT.

In its sample, this clone was seen a few times. The chain carries TRBV5-8 and TRBJ2-2; maybe TRBD1 (5 bases). The CDR3 sequence is 15 residues long. CDR1 SGHTS and CDR2 YDEGEE come from the germline V gene. V was trimmed by 1 base and J by 1 base, leaving 8 bases between them. The CDR3: CASSLWTLNTGELFF. In DNA form, the CDR3 reads TGTGCCAGCAGCTTGTGGACACTGAACACCGGGGAGCTGTTTTTT.

J is TRBJ1-1 and V is TRBV4-3; D is ambiguous. From germline, CDR1 is LGHNA and CDR2 YSLEER. V was trimmed by 0 bases and J by 0 bases, leaving 8 bases between them. The CDR3 has 15 residues. The CDR3: CASSQENGMNTEAFF. The CDR3 region has the DNA TGCGCCAGCAGCCAAGAAAACGGTATGAACACTGAAGCTTTCTTT.

Of note for this clone: One end of the junction varies from germline; a read error may be responsible. The chain links TRBV7-7 to TRBJ2-5; 7 bases agree with TRBD1. In germline, CDR1 is SSHAT, CDR2 FNYEAQ (reference sequence). This CDR3 comprises 14 residues. The CDR3 sequence is CASSLTGLEETQYF. The CDR3 bases are TGTGCTAGCAGCTTGACAGGGCTTGAAGAGACCCAGTACTTC.

A remark on this clone: Within the sample, other DNA sequences also encode this same CDR3. The genes are TRBV27 and TRBJ2-7, with TRBD1 matching over 10 bases. The V segment lost 3 bases and the J segment 2 bases; nucleotides outside the gene matches: 7. This CDR3 contains 16 residues. In germline, CDR1 is MNHEY, CDR2 SMNVEV (reference sequence). The CDR3 DNA reads TGTGCCAGCAGTTTCCTCACGGGACAGGGGACCTACGAGCAGTACTTC. Translation: CASSFLTGQGTYEQYF.

The rearrangement uses TRBV5-1 and TRBJ2-7; TRBD2 matches at 7 bases. The germline V gene encodes CDR1 SGHRS and CDR2 YFSETQ. The trim removed 4 bases at V and 4 bases at J, leaving 17 bases unmatched. This CDR3 is built from 17 residues. Here the CDR3 reads CASSPKGRASIGYEQYF. CDR3 in DNA: TGCGCCAGCAGCCCCAAGGGGAGGGCTTCGATCGGGTACGAGCAGTACTTC.

This chain links TRBV4-2 with TRBJ1-1, with no clear D. The CDR3 covers 15 residues. Trimming shortened V by 0 bases and J by 1 base, and 9 bases separated the two germline ends. CDR1 is LGHNA, CDR2 YNFKEQ, per germline. The CDR3 loop reads CASSQDQTENTEAFF. As DNA, the CDR3 is TGTGCCAGCAGCCAAGATCAAACGGAGAACACTGAAGCTTTCTTT.

V and J are TRBV6-4 and TRBJ2-3, with unresolved D. The germline V gene has CDR1 MRHNA and CDR2 SNTAGT. V lost 3 bases and J lost 0, with 13 bases in between. This CDR3 contains 16 residues. CDR3 sequence reads: CASSDRGGPSTDTQYF. The CDR3 DNA sequence: TGTGCCAGCAGTGATAGAGGCGGCCCTAGCACAGATACGCAGTATTTT.

The V call is TRBV7-9, the J call TRBJ2-1; 8 positions agree with TRBD1. From germline, CDR1 is SEHNR and CDR2 FQNEAQ (reference sequence). CDR3 length: 15 amino acids. V was clipped by 4 bases and J by 3 bases; unmatched bases: 5. In nucleotides, the CDR3 is TGTGCCAGCAGCTCCGGACAGGGCGTCTACAATGAGCAGTTCTTC. It yields the protein CASSSGQGVYNEQFF.